This is a list of T cell receptor beta chains from one sample in a study of blood T cell repertoires in COVID-19. Sequenced by immunoSEQ multiplex PCR; TCRdb stores in-frame clones only, minus some. The data hold 55,000 to 85,000 clones, with approximately 85% observed a single time. Sequenced material: peripheral blood. All receptors come from a human donor in a cohort sampled during active COVID-19. Both conserved end residues are part of each CDR3. D genes are given only for firm matches. Only part of the rows carry a size: once, few, many, or a class if the clone is expanded.

TRBJ2-7 - TRBD1 TRBV6-5 TGTGCCAGCAGGACAGGGGGCAACGAGCAGTACTTC CASRTGGNEQYF
TRBJ1-6 - - TRBV6-5 TGTGCCAGCAGCGGAACCCGACAGGCTTCACCCCTCCACTTT CASSGTRQASPLHF
TRBJ2-3 - - TRBV5-1 TGCGCCAGCAGCTTGGTCGGCGGGGAAGCAGATACGCAGTATTTT CASSLVGGEADTQYF
TRBJ2-5 - TRBD2 TRBV2 TGTGCCAGCATCCGACCCTCGGCGGGGGCGGGGGGAGAGACCCAGTACTTC CASIRPSAGAGGETQYF
TRBJ2-7 - - TRBV7-6 TGTGCCAGCAGCATAAGGGACTCAGCGCGGAGGTGGAGCCCGTACGAGCAGTACTTC CASSIRDSARRWSPYEQYF
TRBJ2-7 - TRBD1 TRBV18 TGTGCCAGCTCACCCGGGACAGGGACGTACGAGCAGTACTTC CASSPGTGTYEQYF
TRBJ1-4 - - TRBV27 TGTGCCAGCAGTTTTCTGGGGGCCAAACTGTTTTTT CASSFLGAKLFF
TRBJ2-3 - - TRBV18 TGTGCCAGCTCACCACAGGGGGCAGATACGCAGTATTTT CASSPQGADTQYF
TRBJ2-2 - TRBD2 TRBV6-5 TGTGCCAGCCTGATCGGGACTAGCGGCACCGGGGAGCTGTTTTTT CASLIGTSGTGELFF
TRBJ1-4 - - TRBV15 TGTGCCACCAGCAGGTCAGCGGGACGGACAAATGAAAAACTGTTTTTT CATSRSAGRTNEKLFF
TRBJ2-1 once TRBD2 TRBV3-1/TRBV3-2 TGTGCCAGCAGCCAAGGAGTTAGCGGGAGGGTTCCCTACAATGAGCAGTTCTTC CASSQGVSGRVPYNEQFF
TRBJ1-2 - TRBD1 TRBV4-3 TGCGCCAGCAGCCACCAGGGACAGGGAAACGGCTACACCTTC CASSHQGQGNGYTF
TRBJ2-1 - TRBD2 TRBV6-1 TGTGCCAGCAGTGAATGGACTAGCAGCAATGAGCAGTTCTTC CASSEWTSSNEQFF
TRBJ2-5 - - TRBV5-4 TGTGCCAGCAGTCCAAAGCCCCTAGGCGATCAAGAGACCCAGTACTTC CASSPKPLGDQETQYF
TRBJ2-2 - TRBD2 TRBV11-3 TGTGCCAGCAGCCGGGAGCCTAGCGGGGGCACCGGGGAGCTGTTTTTT CASSREPSGGTGELFF
TRBJ2-4 - - TRBV20-1 TGCAGTGCTAGTGGTGATAGGGGAGCCAAAAACATTCAGTACTTC CSASGDRGAKNIQYF
TRBJ2-2 - - TRBV5-1 TGCGCCAGCGCAATTTGGGGGGGCGACACCGGGGAGCTGTTTTTT CASAIWGGDTGELFF
TRBJ1-6 few TRBD1 TRBV11-2 TGTGCCAGCAGCTTAGTTGGGCAGGGGGATTCACCCCTCCACTTT CASSLVGQGDSPLHF
TRBJ2-5 - - TRBV30 TGTGCCTGGAGTCCGCAGGACCAAGAGACCCAGTACTTC CAWSPQDQETQYF
TRBJ1-2 - - TRBV5-6 TGTGCCAGCAGCTTGGTGGCAGACTATGGCTACACCTTC CASSLVADYGYTF
TRBJ2-7 - - TRBV28 TGTGCCACCCGGGGGGCGGGGGAGCAGTACTTC CATRGAGEQYF
TRBJ2-5 - - TRBV7-8 TGTGCCAGCAGGAATATAAACCGGGACACCATTCAAGAGACCCAGTACTTC CASRNINRDTIQETQYF
TRBJ1-5 few TRBD1 TRBV19 TGTGCCAGTAGTGGGACAGACAATCAGCCCCAGCATTTT CASSGTDNQPQHF
TRBJ2-5 - TRBD1 TRBV11-2 TGTGCCAGCAGCCCGGACAGGGTGGGAGAGACCCAGTACTTC CASSPDRVGETQYF
TRBJ2-2 once TRBD2 TRBV7-2 TGTGCCAGCAGCTTACTAGCGGGAGGCAACACCGGGGAGCTGTTTTTT CASSLLAGGNTGELFF
TRBJ2-1 - - TRBV19 TGTGCCAGTAGTACCACAGGGTACAATGAGCAGTTCTTC CASSTTGYNEQFF
TRBJ2-7 - TRBD1 TRBV5-1 TGCGCCAGCAGCGCCTCAGGGGGCCCCTACGAGCAGTACTTC CASSASGGPYEQYF
TRBJ2-7 - - TRBV20-1 TGCAGTGCTAGTGACCAGGGGGGCAACGAGCAGTACTTC CSASDQGGNEQYF
TRBJ2-1 once - TRBV7-2 TGTGCCAGCAGCTTAAGTGGGGCCTCGCCCTACAATGAGCAGTTCTTC CASSLSGASPYNEQFF
TRBJ2-3 - TRBD2 TRBV28 TGTGCCAGCAGCACCTGGCGGGGGGACCCAGATACGCAGTATTTT CASSTWRGDPDTQYF
TRBJ2-3 - TRBD2 TRBV6-5 TGTGCCAGCAGCCCCACTAGCGGGAGAGGGGATACGCAGTATTTT CASSPTSGRGDTQYF
TRBJ2-1 - - TRBV28 TGTGCCAGCAGTCCCCCCGGGGGATACAATGAGCAGTTCTTC CASSPPGGYNEQFF
TRBJ2-2 - - TRBV27 TGTGCCAGCAGGCCTCGGGGTCCGAACACCGGGGAGCTGTTTTTT CASRPRGPNTGELFF
TRBJ1-1 - - TRBV30 TGTGCCTGGATGGCCGGGTTAAGTGGTGAAGCTTTCTTT CAWMAGLSGEAFF
TRBJ2-5 - TRBD1 TRBV6-5 TGTGCCACCCACAGACAGGGGAGAGAGACCCAGTACTTC CATHRQGRETQYF
TRBJ1-6 - TRBD1 TRBV27 TGTGCCAGCACCGGGACAGGGGGCTCCTATAATTCACCCCTCCACTTT CASTGTGGSYNSPLHF
TRBJ2-5 - - TRBV5-6 TGTGCCAGCAGCTTGTCGGGCAGCGGATTCCCCGGGACCCAGTACTTC CASSLSGSGFPGTQYF
TRBJ2-1 once TRBD2 TRBV5-5 TGTGCCAGCAGCTGGAGCGGGGGGCCCTACAATGAGCAGTTCTTC CASSWSGGPYNEQFF
TRBJ1-5 few - TRBV28 TGTGCCAGCAGCGCCGCGTTGGGGCAGGGACAGCCCCAGCATTTT CASSAALGQGQPQHF
TRBJ2-7 - - TRBV5-1 TGCGCCAGCAGCTTGACTATTGGGGAGCAGTACTTC CASSLTIGEQYF
TRBJ2-1 - - TRBV3-1/TRBV3-2 TGTGCCAGCAGCCAAGGTCCAAACAATGAGCAGTTCTTC CASSQGPNNEQFF
TRBJ2-5 - TRBD1 TRBV5-1 TGCGCCAGCAGCACAACAGGGGACCACGAGACCCAGTACTTC CASSTTGDHETQYF
TRBJ2-3 - TRBD2 TRBV3-1/TRBV3-2 TGTGCCAGCAGCGGACTAGCAGGCACAGATACGCAGTATTTT CASSGLAGTDTQYF
TRBJ2-4 - - TRBV5-1 TGCGCCAGCAGCCCTTCAGAGGTCGGGGACATTCAGTACTTC CASSPSEVGDIQYF
TRBJ2-1 - - TRBV5-1 TGCGCCAGCAGCTTGCTTCCGGGTGCGAGCTCCTACAATGAGCAGTTCTTC CASSLLPGASSYNEQFF
TRBJ2-3 - - TRBV7-8 TGTGCCAGCAGCCCCACAGGTGCGACAGATACGCAGTATTTT CASSPTGATDTQYF
TRBJ2-1 - - TRBV21-1 TGTGCCAGCAGCAAGTTAAAGACAGGGAACTACAATGAGCAGTTCTTC CASSKLKTGNYNEQFF
TRBJ2-7 - TRBD1 TRBV27 TGTGCCAGCAGCCGACAGGGGACCTCCTACGAGCAGTACTTC CASSRQGTSYEQYF
TRBJ2-3 - - TRBV5-4 TGTGCCAGCAGCTTGAGTCTGACCCAGGCGGGAGATACGCAGTATTTT CASSLSLTQAGDTQYF